This is a list of T cell receptor beta chains from one sample in a study of blood T cell repertoires in COVID-19. The data were produced by immunoSEQ multiplex PCR, yet TCRdb's version contains in-frame clones alone and is incomplete. The sample lists 65,000 to 70,000 clones; around 86% were seen once. The sequenced material came from peripheral blood. Receptors originate from a woman aged 55-69 years with acute or convalescent COVID-19. CDR3s include the opening cysteine and the closing phenylalanine or tryptophan. The order of the fields is J gene, D gene, CDR3 length, clone size, V gene, CDR3 DNA, CDR3 protein. A D gene is named only where the DNA matches it firmly. Size tells how often a clone was seen (once, few, many) or the class of an expanded clone, and some rows leave it out.

>TRBJ1-6|TRBD1|15|.|TRBV2
TGTGCCAGCACCCAAGACAGGGCTGGAGGGTCACCCCTCCACTTT
CASTQDRAGGSPLHF
>TRBJ1-6|.|16|once|TRBV18
TGTGCCAGCTCACGCGTTACGGACAGCAGAAATTCACCCCTCCACTTT
CASSRVTDSRNSPLHF
>TRBJ1-5|TRBD1|14|.|TRBV2
TGTGCCAGCGCCACCAGGGGGATCAATCAGCCCCAGCATTTT
CASATRGINQPQHF
>TRBJ1-3|.|14|.|TRBV5-1
TGCGCCAGCAGCTGGGGACAACCTGGAAACACCATATATTTT
CASSWGQPGNTIYF
>TRBJ2-5|.|15|.|TRBV6-5
TGTGCCAGCAGTCTTCAGGGAAATACCGAGGAGACCCAGTACTTC
CASSLQGNTEETQYF
>TRBJ1-1|TRBD1|13|.|TRBV19
TGTGCCAGTAGCCCGGGACAGGACATCGGGGCTTTCTTT
CASSPGQDIGAFF
>TRBJ2-2|.|15|.|TRBV4-1
TGCGCCAGCAGCCAAGCCCCGGGAAACACCGGGGAGCTGTTTTTT
CASSQAPGNTGELFF
>TRBJ2-1|.|16|.|TRBV5-6
TGTGCCAGCAGCTTGCCCCCCGCGGAGTCCCGGGATGAGCAGTTCTTC
CASSLPPAESRDEQFF
>TRBJ2-1|.|14|.|TRBV6-1
TGTGCCAGCAGTGAAGGGACAGCCAGTTTGACGCAGTTCTTC
CASSEGTASLTQFF
>TRBJ1-5|.|15|.|TRBV7-9
TGTGCCAGCAGCTTAGGTGTCAGTAGCAATCAGCCCCAGCATTTT
CASSLGVSSNQPQHF
>TRBJ2-1|TRBD2|16|.|TRBV9
TGTGCCAGCATCCACCGCGGGCTAGCGGGAGTTGATGAGCAGTTCTTC
CASIHRGLAGVDEQFF
>TRBJ1-1|TRBD1|14|once|TRBV29-1
TGCAGCGTTCGAAAGGGACAGGCGAACACTGAAGCTTTCTTT
CSVRKGQANTEAFF
>TRBJ2-1|.|13|.|TRBV5-4
TGTGCCAGCAGCTTGAGACCTAGTGGTGAGCAGTTCTTC
CASSLRPSGEQFF
>TRBJ1-1|.|12|.|TRBV2
TGTGCCAGCCGTTTGGAGGGCACTGAAGCTTTCTTT
CASRLEGTEAFF
>TRBJ1-4|.|16|once|TRBV19
TGTGCCAGTAGTCCCAACATACAGACAACTAATGAAAAACTGTTTTTT
CASSPNIQTTNEKLFF
>TRBJ2-3|TRBD1|16|.|TRBV9
TGTGCCAGCAGCGTAGGGGGACAGGGCCGCACAGATACGCAGTATTTT
CASSVGGQGRTDTQYF
>TRBJ2-1|TRBD2|18|.|TRBV25-1
TGTGCCAGCAGTCCCCAGGGGACTAGCGGGACCCCCTCACCTGAGCAGTTCTTC
CASSPQGTSGTPSPEQFF
>TRBJ1-2|TRBD1|14|.|TRBV2
TGTGCCAGCAGGGGGGACAGCCTTAACTATGGCTACACCTTC
CASRGDSLNYGYTF
>TRBJ2-2|TRBD2|13|.|TRBV5-1
TGCGCCAGCAGCACGGCGGGGGCCGGGGAGCTGTTTTTT
CASSTAGAGELFF
>TRBJ2-2|.|13|.|TRBV12-3/TRBV12-4
TGTGCCAGCAGTTTAACAGGGTCCGGGGAGCTGTTTTTT
CASSLTGSGELFF
>TRBJ2-3|TRBD2|16|.|TRBV14
TGTGCCAGCAGCCAAGGTTCTAGCGGGAGCACAGATACGCAGTATTTT
CASSQGSSGSTDTQYF
>TRBJ1-4|.|13|.|TRBV5-5
TGTGCCAGCAGGCAGTCCCTGTGGGAAAAACTGTTTTTT
CASRQSLWEKLFF
>TRBJ2-6|TRBD2|16|.|TRBV19
TGTGCCAGTAGTATTCGGGGGGGCTCTGGGGCCAACGTCCTGACTTTC
CASSIRGGSGANVLTF
>TRBJ2-1|.|13|.|TRBV7-2
TGTGCCAGCAGCTCGTATGGACTATCCGAGCAGTTCTTC
CASSSYGLSEQFF
>TRBJ1-5|.|15|.|TRBV28
TGTGCCAGCAGTTTTGGGGGGGGTAGCAATCAGCCCCAGCATTTT
CASSFGGGSNQPQHF
>TRBJ1-1|TRBD1|14|.|TRBV18
TGTGCCAGCTCACCGGGGACAGGGGGACTTGAAGCTTTCTTT
CASSPGTGGLEAFF
>TRBJ1-4|.|16|.|TRBV4-2
TGTGCCAGCAGCCAAGAGACAGTTGCAACTAATGAAAAACTGTTTTTT
CASSQETVATNEKLFF
>TRBJ2-7|.|15|.|TRBV29-1
TGCAGCGTTTGCCAGGGTCCAGTCTTATCCTACGAGCAGTACTTC
CSVCQGPVLSYEQYF
>TRBJ1-2|TRBD1|15|.|TRBV7-9
TGTGCCAGCAGTCGGACAGGGGTCGGGCGTTATGGCTACACCTTC
CASSRTGVGRYGYTF
>TRBJ1-3|.|14|.|TRBV9
TGTGCCAGCAGCCCAGACGGGGCTGGAAACACCATATATTTT
CASSPDGAGNTIYF
>TRBJ2-7|TRBD2|15|.|TRBV11-2
TGTGCCAGCAGCTTAGCCGGGACTAGTTACTACGAGCAGTACTTC
CASSLAGTSYYEQYF
>TRBJ1-6|TRBD1|14|.|TRBV11-2
TGTGCCAGCAGCTTAACAGGGGGAAATTCACCCCTCCACTTT
CASSLTGGNSPLHF
>TRBJ2-5|.|14|.|TRBV11-3
TGTGCCAGCAGCTTAGATGGCTCCGTAGAGACCCAGTACTTC
CASSLDGSVETQYF
>TRBJ2-1|.|13|.|TRBV7-9
TGTGCCAGCAGCCCTGGCCCGTCCAATGAGCAGTTCTTC
CASSPGPSNEQFF
>TRBJ1-2|TRBD1|22|.|TRBV24-1
TGTGCCACCAGTGATCGACGACCTACATCCCCCGACAGTCCGACAGGGGACTATGGCTACACCTTC
CATSDRRPTSPDSPTGDYGYTF
>TRBJ1-2|.|14|.|TRBV7-2
TGTGCCAGCAGTTCCGCTGTACGGGTCTATGGCTACACCTTC
CASSSAVRVYGYTF
>TRBJ2-1|TRBD1|15|few|TRBV9
TGTGCCAGCAGCGTGTCGGGACAGGCCTACAATGAGCAGTTCTTC
CASSVSGQAYNEQFF
>TRBJ1-1|TRBD1|12|few|TRBV5-6
TGTGCCAGCAGCTTGGTAAGGGGGCGGGCTTTCTTT
CASSLVRGRAFF
>TRBJ2-3|TRBD2|17|once|TRBV27
TGTGCCAGCAGTTCCCGGACTAGCGGGCCTTTCACAGATACGCAGTATTTT
CASSSRTSGPFTDTQYF
>TRBJ1-1|.|11|.|TRBV6-4
TGTGCCACCCGGTTTGGTCCTGAAGCTTTCTTT
CATRFGPEAFF
>TRBJ1-4|TRBD1|14|.|TRBV5-1
TGCGCCAGCAGCACCCGGACAGGGCGAGAAAAACTGTTTTTT
CASSTRTGREKLFF
>TRBJ2-1|.|16|.|TRBV11-2
TGTGCCAGCAGCTTAGGGCCGAGCGGCCCCTACAATGAGCAGTTCTTC
CASSLGPSGPYNEQFF
>TRBJ2-5|TRBD2|16|few|TRBV5-4
TGTGCCAGCAGCCCGGGACTAGCGGCAACCCAAGAGACCCAGTACTTC
CASSPGLAATQETQYF
>TRBJ1-1|TRBD1|17|.|TRBV5-1
TGCGCCAGCAGTTCCCATGACAGGGGACTTAGGAACACTGAAGCTTTCTTT
CASSSHDRGLRNTEAFF
>TRBJ1-1|.|14|.|TRBV6-5
TGTGCCAGCAGCCGAGGAGGAAGGAACACTGAAGCTTTCTTT
CASSRGGRNTEAFF
>TRBJ2-3|.|17|.|TRBV4-1
TGCGCCAGCAGCCCCGAGGGAAGTAGCGGATGGGCAGATACGCAGTATTTT
CASSPEGSSGWADTQYF